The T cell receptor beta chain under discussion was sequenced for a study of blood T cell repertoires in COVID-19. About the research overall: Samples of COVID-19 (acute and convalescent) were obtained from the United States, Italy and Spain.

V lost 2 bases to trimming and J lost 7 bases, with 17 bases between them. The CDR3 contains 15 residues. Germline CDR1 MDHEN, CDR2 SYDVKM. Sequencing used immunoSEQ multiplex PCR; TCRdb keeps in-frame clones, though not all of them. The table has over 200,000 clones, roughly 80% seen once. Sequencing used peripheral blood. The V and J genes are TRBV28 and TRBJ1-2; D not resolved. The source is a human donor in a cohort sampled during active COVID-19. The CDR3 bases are TGTGCCAGCAGTTTAGGGAGGATCACATTAGGTGGCTACACCTTC. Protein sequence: CASSLGRITLGGYTF.